Included here is one T cell receptor beta chain sequence, with context. Its antigen remains unknown. Sequencing used immunoSEQ multiplex PCR; TCRdb keeps in-frame clones, though not all of them. The sample has 150,000 to 200,000 clones, just over 85% seen once. The CDR3 runs to 16 residues. The V and J ends lost 1 base and 6 bases, in that order; junction bases with no gene match: 6. CDR1 is MNHNS and CDR2 is SASEGT in the germline V gene. These data come from a study of T cell responses to AZD1222 COVID-19 vaccine. Regarding the study as a whole: The sample set comprised mostly white British donors with more females, and clonal diversity was possibly underestimated.

The receptor's source is an adult who received the AZD1222 COVID-19 vaccine. The specimen was peripheral blood, collected 28 days after the second AZD1222 dose. The chain employs TRBV6-1 and TRBJ1-6, with 7 bases identical to TRBD1. The CDR3 bases are TGTGCCAGCAGTGAAGGGCCAGGGGGAGGTAATTCACCCCTCCACTTT. Translation: CASSEGPGGGNSPLHF.